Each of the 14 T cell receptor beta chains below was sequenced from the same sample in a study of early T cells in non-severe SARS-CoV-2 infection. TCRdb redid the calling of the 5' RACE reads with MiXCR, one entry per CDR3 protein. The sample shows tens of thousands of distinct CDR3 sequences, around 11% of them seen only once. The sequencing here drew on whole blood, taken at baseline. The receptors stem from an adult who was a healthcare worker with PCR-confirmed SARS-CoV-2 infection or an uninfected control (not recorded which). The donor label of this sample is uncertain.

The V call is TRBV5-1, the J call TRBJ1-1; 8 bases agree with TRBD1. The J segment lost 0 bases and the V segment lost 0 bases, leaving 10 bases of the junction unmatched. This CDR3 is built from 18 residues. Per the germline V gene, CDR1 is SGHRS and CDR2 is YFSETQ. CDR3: CASSLAIGQGLLNTEAFF. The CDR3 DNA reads TGCGCCAGCAGCTTGGCTATAGGACAGGGTCTATTGAACACTGAAGCTTTCTTT.

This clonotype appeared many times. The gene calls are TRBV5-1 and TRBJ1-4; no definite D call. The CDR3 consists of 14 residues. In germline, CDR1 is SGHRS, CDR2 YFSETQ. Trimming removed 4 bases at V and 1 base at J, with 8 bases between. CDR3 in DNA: TGCGCCAGCAGCGGTGGAGGAACTAATGAAAAACTGTTTTTT. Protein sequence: CASSGGGTNEKLFF.

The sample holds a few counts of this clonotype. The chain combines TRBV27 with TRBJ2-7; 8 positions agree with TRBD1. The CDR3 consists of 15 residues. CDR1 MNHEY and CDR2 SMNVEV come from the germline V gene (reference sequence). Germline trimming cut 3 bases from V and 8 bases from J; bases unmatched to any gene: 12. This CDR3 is CASSFPPDRVVKQYV. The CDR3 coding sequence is TGTGCCAGCAGTTTCCCGCCGGACAGGGTGGTGAAGCAGTACGTC.

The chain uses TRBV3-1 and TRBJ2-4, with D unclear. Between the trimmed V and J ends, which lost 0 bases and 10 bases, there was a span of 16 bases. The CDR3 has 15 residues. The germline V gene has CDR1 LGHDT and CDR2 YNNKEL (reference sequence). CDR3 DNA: TGTGCCAGCAGCCAAGATTACACAGCCAAATATATTCAGTACTTC. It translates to CASSQDYTAKYIQYF.

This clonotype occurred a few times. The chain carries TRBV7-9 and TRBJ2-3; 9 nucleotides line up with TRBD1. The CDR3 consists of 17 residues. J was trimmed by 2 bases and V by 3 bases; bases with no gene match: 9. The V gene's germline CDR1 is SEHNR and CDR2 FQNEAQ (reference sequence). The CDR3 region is CASSFTGGLLDTDTQYF. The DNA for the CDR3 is TGTGCCAGCAGCTTTACAGGGGGCCTCCTTGACACAGATACGCAGTATTTT.

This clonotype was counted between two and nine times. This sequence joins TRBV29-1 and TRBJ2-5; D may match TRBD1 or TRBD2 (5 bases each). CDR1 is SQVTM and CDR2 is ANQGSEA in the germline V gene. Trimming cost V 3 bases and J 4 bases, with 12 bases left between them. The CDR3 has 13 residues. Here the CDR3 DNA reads TGCAGCGTTGATACAACAGGAGGAGAGACCCAGTACTTC. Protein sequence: CSVDTTGGETQYF.

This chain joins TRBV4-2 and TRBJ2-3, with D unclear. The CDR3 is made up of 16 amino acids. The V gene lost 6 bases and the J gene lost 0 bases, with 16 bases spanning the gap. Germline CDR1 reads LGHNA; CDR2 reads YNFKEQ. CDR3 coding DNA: TGTGCCAGCAGACGATTCGGACCTCCGAGCACAGATACGCAGTATTTT. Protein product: CASRRFGPPSTDTQYF.

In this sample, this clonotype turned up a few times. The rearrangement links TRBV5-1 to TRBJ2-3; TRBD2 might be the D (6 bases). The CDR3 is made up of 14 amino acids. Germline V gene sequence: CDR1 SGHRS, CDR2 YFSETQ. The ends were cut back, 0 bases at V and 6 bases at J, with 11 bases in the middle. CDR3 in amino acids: CASSLAGGIDTQYF. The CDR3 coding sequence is TGCGCCAGCAGCTTGGCAGGAGGGATCGATACGCAGTATTTT.

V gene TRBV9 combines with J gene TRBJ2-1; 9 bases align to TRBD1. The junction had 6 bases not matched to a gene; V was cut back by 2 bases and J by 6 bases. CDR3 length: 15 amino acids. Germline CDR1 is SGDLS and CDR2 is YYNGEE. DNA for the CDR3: TGTGCCAGCAGCGTGGGGACAGGGAAGGGCAATGAGCAGTTCTTC. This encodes CASSVGTGKGNEQFF.

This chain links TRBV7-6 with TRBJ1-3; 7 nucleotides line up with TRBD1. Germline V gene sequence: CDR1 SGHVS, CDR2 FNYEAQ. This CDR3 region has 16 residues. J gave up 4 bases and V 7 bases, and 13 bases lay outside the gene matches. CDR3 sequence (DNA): TGTGCCAGCACCCTTGGAGTACTGGACAGGGGAAACACCATATATTTT. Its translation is CASTLGVLDRGNTIYF.

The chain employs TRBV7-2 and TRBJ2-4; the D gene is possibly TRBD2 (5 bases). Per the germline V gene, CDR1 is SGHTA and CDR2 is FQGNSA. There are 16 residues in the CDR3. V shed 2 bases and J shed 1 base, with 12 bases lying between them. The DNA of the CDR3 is TGTGCCAGCAGCTTACGGGATCCTAGTGCCAAAAACATTCAGTACTTC. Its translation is CASSLRDPSAKNIQYF.

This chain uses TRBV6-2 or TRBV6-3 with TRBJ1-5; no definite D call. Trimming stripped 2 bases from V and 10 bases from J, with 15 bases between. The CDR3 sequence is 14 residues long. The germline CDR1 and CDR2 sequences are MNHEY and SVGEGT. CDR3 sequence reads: CASSYATAPQPQHF. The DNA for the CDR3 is TGTGCCAGCAGTTACGCAACAGCCCCGCAACCCCAGCATTTT.

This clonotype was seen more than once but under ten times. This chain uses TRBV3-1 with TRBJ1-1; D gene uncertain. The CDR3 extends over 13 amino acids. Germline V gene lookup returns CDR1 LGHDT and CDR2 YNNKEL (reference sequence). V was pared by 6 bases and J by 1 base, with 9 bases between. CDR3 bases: TGTGCCAGCAGTTTCACAGAGAACACTGAAGCTTTCTTT. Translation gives CASSFTENTEAFF.

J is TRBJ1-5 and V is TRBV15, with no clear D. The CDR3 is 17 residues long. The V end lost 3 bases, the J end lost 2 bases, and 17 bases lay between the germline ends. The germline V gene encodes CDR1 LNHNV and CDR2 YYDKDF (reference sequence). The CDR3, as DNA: TGTGCCACCAGCAGCGGGCCTGAGTTGATGGGCAATCAGCCCCAGCATTTT. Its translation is CATSSGPELMGNQPQHF.